One TCR beta chain is described in this entry. This sample is drawn from a study of blood T cell repertoires in COVID-19. At the level of the study: Acute-phase and convalescent COVID-19 samples originated in the United States, Italy and Spain. From T cells, B-cell-depleted T cells, or PBMCs came the material, which was cDNA or gDNA.

Generated by immunoSEQ multiplex PCR, the TCRdb table keeps only in-frame clones and is missing some. The sample yields about 230,000 clones, approximately 84% seen once. The origin of this receptor is a man aged 50 or older with COVID-19, enrolled during active disease. The sample consisted of peripheral blood.

The CDR3 is CACDRTGSQPQHF. DNA of the CDR3: TGTGCCTGTGATAGGACAGGTAGTCAGCCCCAGCATTTT. The chain has TRBV30 and TRBJ1-5; 7 bases line up with TRBD1. The CDR3 extends over 13 amino acids. The V gene end was trimmed by 6 bases and the J gene end by 6 bases; junction bases not matched to a gene: 8. CDR1 GTSNPN and CDR2 SVGIG come from the germline V gene (reference sequence).